These T cell receptor beta chains were read from a single sample in a study of PD-1 blockade in classical Hodgkin lymphoma. Assay: immunoSEQ multiplex PCR; the TCRdb copy retains only in-frame clones and omits some. The sample consists of tens of thousands of clones, 91% of them appearing once. This material consisted of peripheral blood mononuclear cells (PBMCs), taken before the fourth cycle of nivolumab. Receptors were obtained from a human donor with classical Hodgkin lymphoma. CDR3s include the opening cysteine and the closing phenylalanine or tryptophan. A D gene is named only where the DNA matches it firmly. A clone size is listed for some rows: how often the clone was seen (once, few, many), or a class if it is expanded.

- TRBJ1-1 TRBV9 - CASSVAANTEAFF TGTGCCAGCAGCGTAGCGGCGAACACTGAAGCTTTCTTT
- TRBJ2-7 TRBV19 - CASHDSILYEQYF TGTGCCAGCCATGACAGTATCCTCTACGAGCAGTACTTC
- TRBJ1-5 TRBV7-6 - CASSLEWGLHQPQHF TGTGCCAGCAGCTTAGAATGGGGTCTCCATCAGCCCCAGCATTTT
- TRBJ2-5 TRBV15 many CATSRTAGETQYF TGTGCCACCAGCAGGACTGCGGGGGAGACCCAGTACTTC
- TRBJ1-1 TRBV10-3 - CAIKPSGSAEAFF TGTGCCATCAAGCCTAGTGGGAGCGCTGAAGCTTTCTTT
- TRBJ1-4 TRBV5-6 - CASSLWKHEKLFF TGTGCCAGCAGCTTGTGGAAACATGAAAAACTGTTTTTT
TRBD1 TRBJ2-5 TRBV27 - CASSPRQGETQYF TGTGCCAGCAGTCCCAGACAGGGTGAGACCCAGTACTTC
- TRBJ2-2 TRBV2 - CASSVTVNTGELFF TGTGCCAGCAGTGTGACTGTTAACACCGGGGAGCTGTTTTTT
- TRBJ2-2 TRBV2 - CASRVSTGELFF TGTGCCAGCAGAGTTTCCACCGGGGAGCTGTTTTTT
- TRBJ1-5 TRBV19 - CASSMDNQPQHF TGTGCCAGTAGTATGGATAATCAGCCCCAGCATTTT